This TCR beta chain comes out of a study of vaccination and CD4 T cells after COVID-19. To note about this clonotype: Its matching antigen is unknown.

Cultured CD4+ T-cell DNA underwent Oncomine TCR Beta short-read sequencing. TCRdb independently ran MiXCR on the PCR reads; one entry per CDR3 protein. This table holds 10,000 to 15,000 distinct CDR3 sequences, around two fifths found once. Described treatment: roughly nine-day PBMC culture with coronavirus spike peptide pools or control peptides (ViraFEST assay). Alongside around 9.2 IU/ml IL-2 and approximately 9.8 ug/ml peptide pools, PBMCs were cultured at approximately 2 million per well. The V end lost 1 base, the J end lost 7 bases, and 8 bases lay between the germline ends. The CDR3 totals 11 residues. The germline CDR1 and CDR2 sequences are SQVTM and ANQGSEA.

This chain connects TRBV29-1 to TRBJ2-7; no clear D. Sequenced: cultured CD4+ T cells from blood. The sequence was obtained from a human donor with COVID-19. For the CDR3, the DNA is TGCAGCGTTGAAGTATTAGGGGAGCAGTACTTC. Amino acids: CSVEVLGEQYF.